The T cell receptor beta chain described here comes from a study of CD8 T cells in Susac syndrome. Study overall: Treatment status at blood draw for the Susac syndrome patients was therapy-naive, corticosteroids, or intravenous immunoglobulin alone. General study results and limits: The CD4+ T cell repertoires in Susac syndrome did not show any clonal expansion.

A note on this clonotype: The antigen is undetermined.

cDNA came from about 0.5 to 1 ug RNA primed by random hexamers. The method of amplification for TCR beta CDR3 was immunoSEQ multiplex PCR, covering 54 Vbeta and 13 Jbeta. TCRdb called the immunoSEQ multiplex PCR reads again in MiXCR, with one record for every CDR3 protein. The table shows about 210,000 distinct CDR3 sequences, with less than 95% occurring only once. In Susac syndrome patients, recently defined diagnostic criteria for definite or probable disease were met. Germline V gene lookup returns CDR1 LNHDA and CDR2 SQIVND (reference sequence). This CDR3 has 14 amino acids. V gave up 6 bases and J gave up 13 bases, with 24 bases separating them.

Sequencing was performed on CD4+ T cells from PBMCs. V usage is TRBV19 and J usage is TRBJ1-2; D ambiguous. This receptor was obtained from a human donor with Susac syndrome. Written as DNA, the CDR3 is TGTGCCAGTAGGATCCTGGCAGTTCAGAGGCGGTCCACCTTC. Residues: CASRILAVQRRSTF.